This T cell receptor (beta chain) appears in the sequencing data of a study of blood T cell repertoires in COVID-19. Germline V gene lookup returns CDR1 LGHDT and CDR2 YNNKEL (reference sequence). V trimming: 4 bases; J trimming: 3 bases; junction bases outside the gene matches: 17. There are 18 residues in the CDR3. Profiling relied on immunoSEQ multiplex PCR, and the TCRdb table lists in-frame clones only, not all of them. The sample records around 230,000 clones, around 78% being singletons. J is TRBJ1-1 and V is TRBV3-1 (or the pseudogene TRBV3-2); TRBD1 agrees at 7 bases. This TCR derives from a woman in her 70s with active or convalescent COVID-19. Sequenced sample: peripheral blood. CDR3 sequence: CASSPIPGQQDVDTEAFF. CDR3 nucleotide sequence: TGTGCCAGCAGCCCTATTCCGGGACAGCAAGACGTCGACACTGAAGCTTTCTTT.